A selection of T cell receptor beta chains follows, all from one sample in a study of CD8 T cells in ankylosing spondylitis. MiXCR, run by TCRdb on the 5' RACE reads, gives a single entry per CDR3 protein. The profile shows about 500,000 distinct CDR3 sequences, about 5.4% of them singletons. Sequenced input: blood, either unsorted or a sorted T cell fraction (not recorded which). The receptor set was obtained from a male donor with ankylosing spondylitis. Both conserved end residues are part of each CDR3. D genes are given only for firm matches. Some rows have no size entry. The others give once, few or many, or a class for an expanded clone.

TRBD1 TRBJ2-3 many TRBV29-1 17 CSVEGSGTGFGLDTQYF TGCAGCGTTGAAGGTTCCGGGACAGGGTTTGGTTTGGATACGCAGTATTTT
- TRBJ2-7 many TRBV7-2 14 CASSFRGLGYEQYF TGTGCCAGCAGCTTCCGAGGGTTAGGCTACGAGCAGTACTTC
- TRBJ2-7 many TRBV7-2 14 CASSLVHSVYEQYF TGTGCCAGCAGCTTGGTACATTCAGTCTACGAGCAGTACTTC
- TRBJ2-7 - TRBV20-1 13 CSARDPRTYEQYF TGCAGTGCTAGAGACCCACGGACCTACGAGCAGTACTTC
- TRBJ1-1 many TRBV15 13 CATSGGFGTEAFF TGTGCCACCAGCGGAGGGTTCGGCACTGAAGCTTTCTTT
- TRBJ2-1 many TRBV7-9 17 CATTGPRVGGGYNEQFF TGTGCCACCACGGGGCCGAGGGTGGGGGGTGGCTACAATGAGCAGTTCTTC
TRBD1 TRBJ1-2 many TRBV7-2 15 CASSLVGTGGSGYTF TGTGCCAGCAGCTTAGTCGGCACAGGGGGCAGTGGCTACACCTTC
TRBD1 TRBJ1-3 many TRBV4-3 17 CASSQVRGTGSGNTIYF TGCGCCAGCAGCCAAGTTAGAGGGACAGGCTCTGGAAACACCATATATTTT
TRBD1 TRBJ1-5 many TRBV7-2 14 CASSRDRLNQPQHF TGTGCCAGCAGCCGGGACAGGTTGAATCAGCCCCAGCATTTT
TRBD1 TRBJ2-7 - TRBV2 12 CAVGTGNYEQYF TGTGCCGTTGGGACAGGGAACTACGAGCAGTACTTC
- TRBJ1-5 - TRBV28 12 CASSFQRQPQHF TGTGCCAGCAGCTTCCAGCGTCAGCCCCAGCATTTT
- TRBJ2-3 many TRBV4-1 21 CASSQDFRERSSKTSTDTQYF TGCGCCAGCAGCCAAGATTTTAGGGAGCGGAGTTCCAAAACTAGCACAGATACGCAGTATTTT
- TRBJ2-3 many TRBV20-1 12 CSACRASDTQYF TGCAGTGCTTGCAGGGCTTCAGATACGCAGTATTTT
TRBD2 TRBJ2-7 - TRBV2 15 CASSELLAGGLEQYF TGTGCCAGCAGTGAACTACTAGCGGGGGGCCTCGAGCAGTACTTC
TRBD1 TRBJ2-5 - TRBV20-1 15 CSGESGTGYRETQYF TGCAGCGGGGAATCCGGGACAGGGTATCGAGAGACCCAGTACTTC
TRBD2 TRBJ2-1 many TRBV7-2 15 CASSFRTSGMGEQFF TGTGCCAGCAGCTTTCGGACTAGCGGGATGGGGGAGCAGTTCTTC
- TRBJ2-7 - TRBV20-1 14 CSARDLDVTWEQYF TGCAGTGCTAGAGATCTAGACGTAACTTGGGAGCAGTACTTC
TRBD1 TRBJ1-1 many TRBV29-1 14 CSVGTGVEFTEAFF TGCAGCGTCGGTACAGGGGTAGAGTTCACTGAAGCTTTCTTT
TRBD1 TRBJ1-1 many TRBV10-3 14 CAISDGQGGLGAFF TGTGCCATCAGTGACGGACAGGGGGGTCTTGGAGCTTTCTTT
- TRBJ2-4 many TRBV20-1 10 CSARRERKYF TGCAGTGCTAGACGGGAACGGAAGTACTTC
TRBD2 TRBJ2-3 many TRBV29-1 15 CSVLRREYGTDTQYF TGCAGCGTTTTACGGCGGGAGTATGGCACAGATACGCAGTATTTT
TRBD1 TRBJ2-5 many TRBV29-1 15 CSGKGWDSLQETQYF TGCAGCGGAAAGGGGTGGGACAGCCTCCAAGAGACCCAGTACTTC
- TRBJ1-5 many TRBV15 16 CATSRDPTGSNQPQHF TGTGCCACCAGCAGAGATCCAACAGGGAGCAATCAGCCCCAGCATTTT
TRBD1 TRBJ2-1 many TRBV5-1 17 CASSLVEGASSYNEQFF TGCGCCAGCAGCTTGGTCGAGGGGGCAAGCTCCTACAATGAGCAGTTCTTC
- TRBJ2-1 - TRBV20-1 13 CSASLAWVNEQFF TGCAGTGCTAGCCTAGCATGGGTCAATGAGCAGTTCTTC
- TRBJ2-3 many TRBV5-1 11 CASSFLKTQYF TGCGCCAGCAGCTTTCTGAAAACGCAGTATTTT
- TRBJ1-2 many TRBV29-1 15 CSVARDTRGVNGYTF TGCAGCGTTGCCCGGGACACGAGAGGGGTTAATGGCTACACCTTC
TRBD2 TRBJ2-4 many TRBV10-3 14 CATQQAGGQNIQYF TGTGCCACTCAACAGGCGGGGGGGCAAAACATTCAGTACTTC
TRBD2 TRBJ2-1 many TRBV20-1 16 CSASGLGLAGADEQFF TGCAGTGCTAGTGGGTTGGGACTAGCGGGAGCGGATGAGCAGTTCTTC
- TRBJ1-6 few TRBV12-3/TRBV12-4 14 CASSGPVYNSPLHF TGTGCCAGCAGTGGGCCAGTCTATAATTCACCCCTCCACTTT
- TRBJ2-1 few TRBV11-2 16 CASSLGVGHSYNEQFF TGTGCCAGCAGCTTAGGTGTGGGCCATTCCTACAATGAGCAGTTCTTC
- TRBJ1-2 many TRBV6-5 15 CASSYLRGAGYGYTF TGTGCCAGCAGTTACTTGAGGGGGGCCGGCTATGGCTACACCTTC
- TRBJ2-5 many TRBV5-5 13 CASSLGVGETQYF TGTGCCAGCAGCTTGGGAGTGGGAGAGACCCAGTACTTC
- TRBJ1-5 many TRBV5-6 17 CASSLGDSRGNNQPQHF TGTGCCAGCAGCTTGGGGGATAGTAGGGGAAACAATCAGCCCCAGCATTTT
- TRBJ2-5 many TRBV5-1 12 CASSNREETQYF TGCGCCAGCAGCAACCGGGAAGAGACCCAGTACTTC
- TRBJ1-1 many TRBV10-3 15 CAIRVWEGGSTEAFF TGTGCCATCAGAGTCTGGGAAGGAGGTAGCACTGAAGCTTTCTTT
TRBD2 TRBJ2-3 - TRBV5-6 19 CASSPAPSGGPEPTDTQYF TGTGCCAGCAGCCCCGCCCCTAGCGGGGGGCCGGAACCGACAGATACGCAGTATTTT
TRBD1 TRBJ1-6 many TRBV29-1 12 CSVTGQVSPLHF TGCAGCGTGACTGGACAGGTCTCACCCCTCCACTTT
- TRBJ1-5 many TRBV20-1 15 CSARIPMGGNQPQHF TGCAGTGCTAGGATACCCATGGGGGGCAATCAGCCCCAGCATTTT
TRBD2 TRBJ2-3 many TRBV7-3 15 CASSLAGGPTDTQYF TGTGCCAGCAGCTTAGCGGGGGGGCCCACAGATACGCAGTATTTT
- TRBJ1-1 many TRBV3-1 14 CASSLGAFNTEAFF TGTGCCAGCAGCCTAGGGGCCTTTAACACTGAAGCTTTCTTT
TRBD1 TRBJ2-4 many TRBV7-8 16 CASSLAYRGAKNIQYF TGTGCCAGCAGCTTAGCTTACAGGGGAGCCAAAAACATTCAGTACTTC
TRBD2 TRBJ2-1 many TRBV6-1 15 CASMNGLVTSNEQFF TGTGCCAGCATGAACGGACTAGTGACGTCCAATGAGCAGTTCTTC
TRBD2 TRBJ2-1 - TRBV30 13 CASAGGAYNEQFF TGTGCTTCCGCGGGAGGGGCCTACAATGAGCAGTTCTTC
TRBD2 TRBJ2-1 few TRBV7-2 15 CASSLRAGAPDEQFF TGTGCCAGCAGCTTACGGGCGGGAGCCCCCGATGAGCAGTTCTTC
- TRBJ2-3 many TRBV20-1 16 CSARDIGGSGTDTQYF TGCAGTGCTAGAGATATAGGAGGGAGTGGCACAGATACGCAGTATTTT
TRBD1 TRBJ2-7 many TRBV27 14 CASSFQGDGYEQYF TGTGCCAGCAGTTTCCAGGGGGACGGCTACGAGCAGTACTTC
- TRBJ2-2 many TRBV7-9 15 CASSFENPNTGELFF TGTGCCAGCAGCTTTGAGAACCCAAACACCGGGGAGCTGTTTTTT
- TRBJ2-3 - TRBV7-2 13 CASTDPPKDTQYF TGTGCCAGCACCGATCCTCCTAAAGATACGCAGTATTTT
TRBD1 TRBJ1-5 many TRBV9 15 CASSGQGRGNQPQHF TGTGCCAGCAGCGGACAGGGAAGGGGCAATCAGCCCCAGCATTTT
- TRBJ1-1 many TRBV6-5 13 CASSWAENTEAFF TGTGCCAGCAGTTGGGCAGAGAACACTGAAGCTTTCTTT
- TRBJ2-5 many TRBV6-1 14 CASSRRWTEETQYF TGTGCCAGCAGCAGACGTTGGACAGAAGAGACCCAGTACTTC
TRBD1 TRBJ2-7 - TRBV4-1 16 CASSLQPGTGWYEQYF TGCGCCAGCAGCCTCCAGCCCGGGACAGGGTGGTACGAGCAGTACTTC
- TRBJ2-7 many TRBV10-3 14 CAISESKSSYEQYF TGTGCCATCAGTGAGTCGAAGTCATCCTACGAGCAGTACTTC
TRBD1 TRBJ2-7 many TRBV7-9 15 CASSLGTGVYYEQYF TGTGCCAGCAGCCTGGGGACAGGGGTCTACTACGAGCAGTACTTC
- TRBJ2-7 many TRBV7-2 15 CASSLRTYNSYEQYF TGTGCCAGCAGCCTCCGGACATACAACTCCTACGAGCAGTACTTC
- TRBJ2-1 many TRBV20-1 15 CSARIGGSPAGEQFF TGCAGTGCTAGAATTGGCGGGTCCCCAGCGGGTGAGCAGTTCTTC
TRBD1 TRBJ2-7 many TRBV4-3 14 CASSRTTGGAGQYF TGCGCCAGCAGCCGCACAACAGGGGGCGCGGGACAGTACTTC